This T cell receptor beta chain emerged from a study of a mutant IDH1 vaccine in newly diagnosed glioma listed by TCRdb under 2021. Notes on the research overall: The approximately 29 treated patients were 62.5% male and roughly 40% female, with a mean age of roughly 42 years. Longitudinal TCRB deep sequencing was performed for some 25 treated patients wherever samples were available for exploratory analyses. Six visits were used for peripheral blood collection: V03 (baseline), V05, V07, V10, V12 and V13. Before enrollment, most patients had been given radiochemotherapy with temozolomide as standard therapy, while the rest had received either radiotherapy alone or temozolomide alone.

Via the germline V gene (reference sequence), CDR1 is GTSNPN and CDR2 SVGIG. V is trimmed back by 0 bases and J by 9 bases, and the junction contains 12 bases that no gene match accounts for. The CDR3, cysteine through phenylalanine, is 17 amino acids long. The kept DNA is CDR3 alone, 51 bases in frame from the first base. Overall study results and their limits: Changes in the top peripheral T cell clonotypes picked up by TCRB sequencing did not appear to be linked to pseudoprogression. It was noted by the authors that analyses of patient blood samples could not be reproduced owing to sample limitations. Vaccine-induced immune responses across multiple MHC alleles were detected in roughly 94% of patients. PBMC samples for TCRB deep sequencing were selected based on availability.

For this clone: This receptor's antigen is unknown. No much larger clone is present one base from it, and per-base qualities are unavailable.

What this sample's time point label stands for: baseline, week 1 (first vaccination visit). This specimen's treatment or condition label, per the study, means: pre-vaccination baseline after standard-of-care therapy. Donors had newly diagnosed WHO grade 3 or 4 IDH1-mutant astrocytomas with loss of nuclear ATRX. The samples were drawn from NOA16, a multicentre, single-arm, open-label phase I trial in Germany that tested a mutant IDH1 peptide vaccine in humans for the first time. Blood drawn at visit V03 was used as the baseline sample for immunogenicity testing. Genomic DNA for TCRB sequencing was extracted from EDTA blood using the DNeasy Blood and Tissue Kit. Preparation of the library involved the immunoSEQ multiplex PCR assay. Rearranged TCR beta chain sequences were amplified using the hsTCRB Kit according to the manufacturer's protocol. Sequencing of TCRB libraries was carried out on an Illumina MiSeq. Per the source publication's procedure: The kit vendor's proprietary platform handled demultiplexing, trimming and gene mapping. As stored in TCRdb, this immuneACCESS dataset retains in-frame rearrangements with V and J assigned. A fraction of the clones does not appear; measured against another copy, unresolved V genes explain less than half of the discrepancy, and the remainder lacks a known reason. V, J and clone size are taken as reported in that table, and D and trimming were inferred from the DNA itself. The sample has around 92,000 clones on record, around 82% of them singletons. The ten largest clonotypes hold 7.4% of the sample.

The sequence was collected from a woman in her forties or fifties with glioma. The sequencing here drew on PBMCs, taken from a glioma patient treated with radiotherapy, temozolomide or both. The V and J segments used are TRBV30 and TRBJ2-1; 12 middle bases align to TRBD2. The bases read TGTGCCTGGAGTGTAGGGCTAGCGGGGGGGCCGGGAGGTGAGCAGTTCTTC. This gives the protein CAWSVGLAGGPGGEQFF.